One and the same sample provided the 20 T cell receptor beta chains below, sequenced in a study of blood T cell repertoires in COVID-19. Method: immunoSEQ multiplex PCR; TCRdb's copy keeps in-frame clones and lacks some. The table includes about 190,000 clones, nearly 90% detected once. The sequenced material came from peripheral blood. These receptors all come from a man in his fifties or sixties with acute or convalescent COVID-19.

This sequence joins TRBV25-1 and TRBJ2-1, with 8 nucleotides matching TRBD2. The CDR3 is made up of 16 amino acids. Germline CDR1 and CDR2: MGHDK and SYGVNS. V shed 4 bases, J shed 7 bases, and the junction held 12 bases outside the gene matches. CDR3 protein: CASSGFLTGGFNEQFF. CDR3 DNA: TGTGCCAGCAGTGGATTCTTAACGGGAGGGTTTAATGAGCAGTTCTTC.

V is TRBV13 and J is TRBJ2-1, with D possibly TRBD2 on 5 matching bases. The germline V and J ends were trimmed by 5 bases and 4 bases, with 15 bases remaining between them. The CDR3 runs 15 residues. Germline CDR1 reads PRHDT; CDR2 reads FYEKMQ (reference sequence). The CDR3: CASSEGGPSYNEQFF. CDR3 DNA sequence: TGTGCCAGCAGCGAGGGCGGCCCCTCGTACAATGAGCAGTTCTTC.

The chain joins TRBV2 to TRBJ1-1, with D perhaps matching TRBD1 (6 bases). The germline V and J ends were trimmed by 6 bases and 1 base, with 12 bases remaining between them. Germline V gene lookup returns CDR1 SNHLY and CDR2 FYNNEI. CDR3 length: 14 amino acids. The CDR3 sequence: CASREQGGNTEAFF. CDR3 DNA: TGTGCCAGCAGGGAACAGGGAGGGAACACTGAAGCTTTCTTT.

This chain links TRBV21-1 with TRBJ1-2; TRBD1, the table's D call, lacks a check against the DNA. TRBV21-1 represents a pseudogene. CDR3 length: 15 residues. This CDR3 is CASSPQGAFNYGYTF. CDR3 bases: TGTGCCAGCAGCCCCCAGGGGGCATTCAACTATGGCTACACCTTC.

CDR3 loop: CASSLGRGQSQETQYF. Here the CDR3 DNA reads TGTGCCAGCAGCTTAGGGCGGGGGCAGTCGCAAGAGACCCAGTACTTC. The rearrangement uses TRBV11-3 and TRBJ2-5; weak D call: TRBD2 (7 bases). Germline V gives CDR1 SGHNT, CDR2 YENEEA. Trimming left V 1 base short and J 2 bases short, with 14 bases between. The CDR3 contains 16 residues.

V is TRBV2 and J is TRBJ1-4, with TRBD1 matching over 9 bases. With V trimmed by 7 bases and J by 10 bases, 13 bases remained unmatched. Germline V gene sequence: CDR1 SNHLY, CDR2 FYNNEI. The CDR3 extends over 15 amino acids. The CDR3 region has the DNA TGTGCCAGCATCTCAACCGGGACAGGGTTTGGAAAACTGTTTTTT. Translation: CASISTGTGFGKLFF.

The V gene is TRBV3-1 (or the pseudogene TRBV3-2), the J gene TRBJ2-1; 11 positions agree with TRBD2. The V segment lost 0 bases and the J segment 7 bases; nucleotides outside the gene matches: 11. Germline CDR1 reads LGHDT; CDR2 reads YNNKEL (reference sequence). The CDR3 contains 18 residues. CDR3 sequence: CASSQDQGLAGGSNEQFF. DNA of the CDR3: TGTGCCAGCAGCCAAGATCAAGGCCTAGCGGGAGGTTCGAATGAGCAGTTCTTC.

The V call is TRBV2, the J call TRBJ2-3, with D possibly being TRBD2 (5 bases). The CDR3 contains 12 residues. V lost 8 bases, J lost 6 bases, and 12 bases lay in between. Germline CDR1 reads SNHLY; CDR2 reads FYNNEI. The CDR3 DNA follows: TGTGCCAGCGATCTAGCCGCCGATACGCAGTATTTT. This encodes CASDLAADTQYF.

For this clone: A junction boundary mismatches the germline segment, possibly from a read error. The chain links TRBV7-7 to TRBJ2-1, with D perhaps matching TRBD1 (5 bases). In germline, CDR1 is SSHAT, CDR2 FNYEAQ (reference sequence). This CDR3 has 13 residues. CDR3 coding DNA: TGTGCTAGCAGCTTTGGACACCTCAATGAGCAGTTCTTC. Translated, it gives CASSFGHLNEQFF.

This clone was found once. This rearrangement joins TRBV6-5 to TRBJ2-5; no clear D. Germline CDR1 is MNHEY and CDR2 is SVGAGI. The ends were cut back, 6 bases at V and 5 bases at J, with 13 bases in the middle. This CDR3 contains 13 residues. The DNA for the CDR3 is TGTGCCAGCAGACTAACCTCCAAGGAGACCCAGTACTTC. Protein: CASRLTSKETQYF.

The chain employs TRBV15 and TRBJ2-3, with TRBD2 matching 8 bases. V gave up 5 bases and J gave up 4 bases; unmatched junction bases: 8. CDR3 size: 15 residues. From germline, CDR1 is LNHNV and CDR2 YYDKDF (reference sequence). CDR3 nucleotides: TGTGCCACCAGCGCCCGTCAGCGGGAGTCAGATACGCAGTATTTT. This encodes CATSARQRESDTQYF. Full variable domain (rest looked up from reference TRBV15 and TRBJ2-3): DAMVIQNPRYQVTQFGKPVTLSCSQTLNHNVMYWYQQKSSQAPKLLFHYYDKDFNNEADTPDNFQSRRPNTSFCFLDIRSPGLGDTAMYLCATSARQRESDTQYFGPGTRLTVL.

This chain joins TRBV4-1 and TRBJ2-5, with 7 bases that match TRBD1. CDR1 and CDR2 (germline): MGHRA, YSYEKL. Losses at the gene ends were 2 bases for V and 6 bases for J; bases not matched to a gene: 9. There are 15 residues in the CDR3. The CDR3 DNA follows: TGCGCCAGCAGCCAAACGATGCAGGGGGTCCAGACCCAGTACTTC. Translation gives CASSQTMQGVQTQYF.

The chain combines TRBV27 with TRBJ1-1; D ambiguous. The CDR3 sequence is 13 residues long. The germline CDR1 and CDR2 sequences are MNHEY and SMNVEV (reference sequence). The V end was cut by 3 bases, the J end by 5 bases, with 10 bases between. This CDR3 reads CASSLVGKTEAFF. CDR3 coding DNA: TGTGCCAGCAGTTTGGTGGGCAAGACTGAAGCTTTCTTT.

DNA of the CDR3: TGCGCCAGCAGCTTGCCACGGGGGGACTTCACAGATACGCAGTATTTT. It encodes CASSLPRGDFTDTQYF. This chain connects TRBV5-1 to TRBJ2-3, with 7 bases identical to TRBD2. CDR3 length: 16 amino acids. The V segment lost 1 base and the J segment 2 bases; nucleotides outside the gene matches: 7. Germline values: CDR1 SGHRS, CDR2 YFSETQ.

V gene TRBV5-4 combines with J gene TRBJ1-1; tentative D call: TRBD1 (6 bases). Germline V CDR1 and CDR2: SGHNT, YYREEE (reference sequence). This CDR3 region has 15 residues. The V gene lost 4 bases and the J gene lost 3 bases, with 16 bases spanning the gap. The CDR3 nucleotides are TGTGCCAGCAGCCTCCCCGACAGGTACCACACTGAAGCTTTCTTT. Its translation is CASSLPDRYHTEAFF.

The J gene is TRBJ2-1, the V gene TRBV24-1; perhaps TRBD1 as D (6 bases). The V and J ends lost 3 bases and 2 bases respectively, with 16 bases between them. This CDR3 region has 17 residues. Germline V gene sequence: CDR1 KGHDR, CDR2 SFDVKD. The DNA for the CDR3 is TGTGCCACCAGTGATCCAACAGGGCTATACACCTACAATGAGCAGTTCTTC. Amino acids: CATSDPTGLYTYNEQFF.

The chain uses TRBV6-5 and TRBJ1-1; unclear D gene. Germline CDR1 and CDR2: MNHEY and SVGAGI. V gave up 4 bases and J gave up 1 base, with 10 bases separating them. CDR3 length equals 14 residues. This CDR3 is CASSLDGANTEAFF. The CDR3, as DNA: TGTGCCAGCAGTTTAGACGGAGCGAACACTGAAGCTTTCTTT.

This chain links TRBV5-4 with TRBJ2-7, with a possible D match to TRBD2 (5 bases). The CDR3 has 12 residues. Germline V lookup: CDR1 SGHNT, CDR2 YYREEE (reference sequence). V was shortened by 2 bases and J by 6 bases, with 9 bases between the two germline ends. CDR3: CASSFSGVEQYF. The CDR3 DNA reads TGTGCCAGCAGCTTCTCCGGGGTCGAGCAGTACTTC.

CDR3 DNA sequence: TGTGCCAGCAGTACCGGGACTACTTACCTAGGGTTCTTC. Its protein is CASSTGTTYLGFF. V gene TRBV6-5 combines with J gene TRBJ2-1; 7 bases are shared with TRBD2. The germline V gene encodes CDR1 MNHEY and CDR2 SVGAGI. Trimming took 5 bases from V and 15 from J; bases not matched to a gene: 13. The CDR3 totals 13 residues.

V is TRBV28 and J is TRBJ2-2; 9 bases agree with TRBD1. The CDR3 is 16 amino acids. Trimming at V came to 6 bases and at J to 4 bases, leaving 9 bases not matched to a gene. Germline V gives CDR1 MDHEN, CDR2 SYDVKM. The CDR3 spells CASRSWDRAPTGELFF. CDR3 sequence (DNA): TGTGCCAGCAGGTCCTGGGACAGGGCCCCCACCGGGGAGCTGTTTTTT.